Listed here are 26 T cell receptor beta chains from one sample, sequenced in a study of T cell repertoires in cytomegalovirus infection. TCRdb ran MiXCR on the reads and lists one entry per CDR3 protein. The repertoire holds approximately 400,000 distinct CDR3 sequences, with roughly a third as singletons. Input material: PBMCs. Receptor source: a human donor in good health (CMV status not recorded). Some clones in this sample may be carry-over from other donors' samples.

Comments on this clonotype: This CDR3 is missing its conserved last phenylalanine or tryptophan, likely due to a read error. The genes are TRBV19 and TRBJ1-5, with D uncertain. In germline, CDR1 is LNHDA, CDR2 SQIVND (reference sequence). V was clipped by 6 bases and J by 7 bases, with 10 bases between them. The CDR3 loop spans 12 amino acids. CDR3 sequence: CASSWVGQPQHL. The CDR3 nucleotides read TGTGCCAGTAGCTGGGTAGGACAGCCCCAGCATTTG.

This chain uses TRBV7-7 with TRBJ2-5; the match to TRBD1 covers 9 bases. Germline V gives CDR1 SSHAT, CDR2 FNYEAQ (reference sequence). This CDR3 is built from 20 residues. V dropped 5 bases and J dropped 1; count of bases not matched to a gene: 20. The CDR3 sequence is CASSAFWGGPGQGTQETQYF. Here the CDR3 DNA reads TGTGCCAGCAGCGCCTTTTGGGGGGGCCCGGGACAGGGCACCCAAGAGACCCAGTACTTC.

Remarks on this clonotype: One junction end does not reproduce the germline sequence, and a read error may be involved. This chain links TRBV25-1 with TRBJ2-7; D may correspond to TRBD1 or TRBD2 (6 bases each). This CDR3 contains 14 residues. Germline-derived CDR1 and CDR2 are MGHDK and SYGVNS. For the CDR3, the DNA is TGTGCCAGCAGTGACAAGGGGGGCTCCTACGAGCAGTCCTTC. This codes for CASSDKGGSYEQSF.

The gene calls are TRBV20-1 and TRBJ2-3; D might be TRBD2 (7 bases). There are 18 residues in the CDR3. The V end was cut by 0 bases, the J end by 0 bases, with 19 bases between. CDR1 and CDR2 (germline): DFQATT, SNEGSKA (reference sequence). In DNA, the CDR3 is TGCAGTGCTAGAGACCCCATTTTCGCGGGGGCGAGCACAGATACGCAGTATTTT. It yields the protein CSARDPIFAGASTDTQYF.

The CDR3 coding sequence is TGTGCCACCAGCATAGACTACTCAGAGACCCAGTACTTC. Encoded protein: CATSIDYSETQYF. V gene TRBV15 combines with J gene TRBJ2-5; D is possibly TRBD2 (5 bases). Germline V gene data show CDR1 as LNHNV and CDR2 as YYDKDF (reference sequence). Trimming removed 4 bases from V and 4 bases from J, with 10 bases in between. The length of the CDR3 is 13 residues.

This chain connects TRBV19 to TRBJ2-2; a possible D gene is TRBD2 (5 bases). CDR1 and CDR2 (germline): LNHDA, SQIVND (reference sequence). V dropped 2 bases and J dropped 5 bases, with 9 bases sitting between them. There are 14 residues in the CDR3. CDR3 protein: CASSINTGTGELFF. In DNA, the CDR3 is TGTGCCAGTAGTATAAACACGGGAACCGGGGAGCTGTTTTTT. Full variable domain (outside the CDR3, taken from reference TRBV19 and TRBJ2-2): DGGITQSPKYLFRKEGQNVTLSCEQNLNHDAMYWYRQDPGQGLRLIYYSQIVNDFQKGDIAEGYSVSREKKESFPLTVTSAQKNPTAFYLCASSINTGTGELFFGEGSRLTVL.

This chain uses TRBV5-1 with TRBJ2-7; possibly TRBD1 or TRBD2 for D (7 bases each). Per the germline V gene, CDR1 is SGHRS and CDR2 is YFSETQ. The CDR3 runs 15 residues. V was cut by 4 bases and J by 0 bases, with 14 bases left in between. DNA for the CDR3: TGCGCCAGCAGCGGGGGGGGGACAGCCTCCTACGAGCAGTACTTC. Its translation: CASSGGGTASYEQYF.

This clonotype turned up a few times. The chain is built from TRBV12-3 or TRBV12-4 and TRBJ2-7, with 7 nucleotides matching TRBD1. The V gene end was trimmed by 4 bases and the J gene end by 1 base; junction bases not matched to a gene: 4. The CDR3 has 14 amino acids. The DNA of the CDR3 is TGTGCCAGCAGTTCGAGGGGGCGGTCCTACGAGCAGTACTTC. It translates to CASSSRGRSYEQYF.

This clonotype has just a few counts. The V and J genes are TRBV6-4 and TRBJ2-3; TRBD2 agrees at 7 bases. The junction had 14 bases not matched to a gene; V was cut back by 8 bases and J by 6 bases. CDR3 length equals 15 residues. Germline values: CDR1 MRHNA, CDR2 SNTAGT. The CDR3 DNA is TGTGCCAGCGGCCGGACGGCGGGGGAAGAGGATACGCAGTATTTT. Translating it yields CASGRTAGEEDTQYF.

Details on this clonotype: The final CDR3 position lacks the conserved phenylalanine or tryptophan, pointing to a likely read error. V usage is TRBV4-2 and J usage is TRBJ1-5; the match to TRBD1 covers 8 bases. This CDR3 contains 19 residues. After removal of 1 base from V and 0 bases from J, the junction contained 11 bases not matched to a gene. Germline loops: CDR1 LGHNA, CDR2 YNFKEQ. In DNA, the CDR3 is TGTGCCAGCAGCCAAGGGTCTATACAGGGGGGGAATAGCAATCAGCCCCAGCATCTT. This sequence encodes CASSQGSIQGGNSNQPQHL.

The chain links TRBV9 to TRBJ1-4; tentatively, D is TRBD1 (5 bases). Trimming took off 1 base at V and 11 bases at J, with 18 bases between the two ends. Germline-derived CDR1 and CDR2 are SGDLS and YYNGEE. The CDR3 extends over 15 amino acids. The CDR3 region has the DNA TGTGCCAGCAGCGTAAGAGGGCGGGACGGCCAGAAACTGTTTTTT. It is translated as CASSVRGRDGQKLFF. Combining the CDR3 with reference TRBV9 and TRBJ1-4 gives the whole variable domain DSGVTQTPKHLITATGQRVTLRCSPRSGDLSVYWYQQSLDQGLQFLIQYYNGEERAKGNILERFSAQQFPDLHSELNLSSLELGDSALYFCASSVRGRDGQKLFFGSGTQLSVL.

This clonotype was seen only once. This may be a read error: a much more frequent sequence differs by one nucleotide. The chain has TRBV12-3 or TRBV12-4 and TRBJ1-5; D perhaps matches TRBD1 (6 bases). The V end lost 5 bases, the J end lost 4 bases, and 12 bases lay between the germline ends. This CDR3 region has 14 residues. The CDR3, as DNA: TGTGCCAGCAGTGCAGGGACACCAAATCAGCCCCAGCATTTT. Encoded protein: CASSAGTPNQPQHF.

This clonotype was found many times. The chain recombines TRBV6-5 with TRBJ2-2, with D possibly matching TRBD1 (5 bases). The CDR3 loop spans 16 amino acids. Per germline, CDR1 MNHEY and CDR2 SVGAGI. With 2 bases removed from V and 0 bases from J, the gap between germline ends came to 10 bases. The CDR3, as DNA: TGTGCCAGCAGTTACGTTCAGGGCCCGAACACCGGGGAGCTGTTTTTT. It translates to CASSYVQGPNTGELFF.

Many counts were recorded for this clonotype. The J gene is TRBJ1-1, the V gene TRBV7-6; the D is unclear. V was trimmed by 1 base and J by 6 bases, leaving 12 bases between them. CDR1 and CDR2 from the germline V gene are SGHVS and FNYEAQ. CDR3 length: 14 amino acids. The CDR3 region has the DNA TGTGCCAGCAGCTTAGAGACATACGGGCCTGAAGCTTTCTTT. Its translation: CASSLETYGPEAFF.

This clonotype showed up just a few times. The CDR3 reads CATSDPTQGQGIYNEQFF. The CDR3 DNA reads as TGTGCCACCAGTGATCCCACTCAGGGACAGGGGATCTACAATGAGCAGTTCTTC. This chain connects TRBV24-1 to TRBJ2-1, with TRBD1 identical over 10 bases. The CDR3 contains 18 residues. CDR1 is KGHDR, CDR2 SFDVKD, per germline. V lost 3 bases, J lost 3 bases, and 10 bases stayed unmatched.

This clonotype was seen ten or more times. The chain carries TRBV7-8 and TRBJ1-1; a weak D match, TRBD1 (5 bases). Germline V gene sequence: CDR1 SGHVS, CDR2 FQNEAQ. The CDR3 spans 14 residues. V lost 2 bases, J lost 10 bases, and 17 bases lay in between. The CDR3 here is CASSLWAGLNGAFF. The CDR3 DNA is TGTGCCAGCAGCTTATGGGCAGGGCTGAATGGAGCTTTCTTT. Full variable domain (rest looked up from reference TRBV7-8 and TRBJ1-1): GAGVSQSPRYKVAKRGQDVALRCDPISGHVSLFWYQQALGQGPEFLTYFQNEAQLDKSGLPSDRFFAERPEGSVSTLKIQRTQQEDSAVYLCASSLWAGLNGAFFGQGTRLTVV.

Regarding this clonotype: This may stem from a read error, because a much larger clone lies one nucleotide away. The chain combines TRBV11-2 with TRBJ2-1, with TRBD2 as a possible D gene (5 bases). CDR1 is SGHAT and CDR2 is FQNNGV in the germline V gene. The CDR3 is 16 amino acids. The V end was cut by 3 bases, the J end by 2 bases, with 14 bases between. The DNA for the CDR3 is TGTGCCAGCAGCTTTGTAAGGGCGACTACCTACAATGAGCAGTTCTTC. Its protein product is CASSFVRATTYNEQFF.

This clonotype came up a few times. The CDR3 DNA sequence: TGTGCCAGCAGTCCAGGGGGCCCGAACACTGAAGCTTTCTTT. Translation gives CASSPGGPNTEAFF. The chain employs TRBV6-5 and TRBJ1-1; 8 nucleotides match TRBD1. The CDR3 contains 14 residues. V dropped 5 bases and J dropped 1; count of bases not matched to a gene: 3. Per germline, CDR1 MNHEY and CDR2 SVGAGI.

DNA of the CDR3: TGTGCCATCAGTGGGACGGGCTTAGGCGATACCCAGTACTTC. Its protein product is CAISGTGLGDTQYF. The V call is TRBV10-3, the J call TRBJ2-5, with D hard to call. The CDR3 sequence is 14 residues long. Per germline, CDR1 ENHRY and CDR2 SYGVKD. Trimming cost V 4 bases and J 8 bases, with 17 bases left between them.

The chain recombines TRBV5-1 with TRBJ2-7; the D gene is possibly TRBD1 (5 bases). This CDR3 has 16 residues. Deletions cut 3 bases from V and 1 base from J, with 17 bases between. Germline lookup yields CDR1 SGHRS and CDR2 YFSETQ. In DNA, the CDR3 is TGCGCCAGCAGCTCCGATTCAGGGATACGATCCTACGAGCAGTACTTC. Its translation: CASSSDSGIRSYEQYF.

V and J are TRBV6-5 and TRBJ1-1; TRBD1 matches at 10 bases. The length of the CDR3 is 16 residues. After removal of 6 bases from V and 1 base from J, the junction contained 8 bases not matched to a gene. Per the germline V gene, CDR1 is MNHEY and CDR2 is SVGAGI. CDR3 coding DNA: TGTGCCAGCAGCCAGGACAGGGGGGCTACGAACACTGAAGCTTTCTTT. Translating gives CASSQDRGATNTEAFF.

This clonotype appeared a few times. The V and J genes are TRBV10-3 and TRBJ2-1, with TRBD1 identical over 10 bases. This CDR3 contains 16 residues. Germline V gives CDR1 ENHRY, CDR2 SYGVKD. With V trimmed by 0 bases and J by 4 bases, 3 bases remained unmatched. CDR3 coding DNA: TGTGCCATCAGTGAGTCGGGGACAGGGGTATACAATGAGCAGTTCTTC. Residues: CAISESGTGVYNEQFF.

This clonotype was observed many times. The chain has TRBV7-2 and TRBJ2-3, with TRBD2 identical over 8 bases. The CDR3 contains 18 residues. The V gene end was trimmed by 4 bases and the J gene end by 0 bases; junction bases not matched to a gene: 12. The V gene's germline CDR1 is SGHTA and CDR2 FQGNSA. The CDR3 here is CASSSQSGGATSTDTQYF. The CDR3 DNA is TGTGCCAGCAGCTCCCAAAGCGGGGGAGCTACTAGCACAGATACGCAGTATTTT.

This clonotype has a handful of counts. The chain joins TRBV12-3 or TRBV12-4 to TRBJ1-2, with unresolved D. V was cut by 1 base and J by 6 bases, with 6 bases left in between. This CDR3 is 12 amino acids long. CDR3 in DNA: TGTGCCAGCAGTTTAGGCTCAAATGGCTACACCTTC. It translates to CASSLGSNGYTF.

Worth noting for this clonotype: It is likely a read error, because the conserved phenylalanine at the end of the CDR3 is missing. The limits of the CDR3 on the DNA are not certain, so only TCRdb's listed CDR3 is given. This chain joins TRBV4-1 and TRBJ2-1; the D call TRBD2 from the table was never checked on the DNA. The germline gives CDR1 MGHRA, CDR2 YSYEKL. Counting both end residues, the CDR3 totals 17 amino acids. This chain's CDR3 is CASSQFGLAGVPSEQLL.

Regarding this clonotype: Being one base from a much bigger clone, this may be a read error. The chain recombines TRBV28 with TRBJ2-1, with 11 positions matching TRBD2. Germline assignment: CDR1 MDHEN and CDR2 SYDVKM. CDR3 length: 15 amino acids. CDR3 sequence reads: CASRGTSGHYNEKFF. Written as DNA, the CDR3 is TGTGCCAGCAGAGGGACTAGCGGACACTACAATGAGAAGTTCTTC. The variable domain in full, with the rest retrieved from reference TRBV28 and TRBJ2-1, is DVKVTQSSRYLVKRTGEKVFLECVQDMDHENMFWYRQDPGLGLRLIYFSYDVKMKEKGDIPEGYSVSREKKERFSLILESASTNQTSMYLCASRGTSGHYNEKFFGPGTRLTVL.